Following are 21 T cell receptor beta chains from one sample sequenced in a study of early T cells in non-severe SARS-CoV-2 infection. TCRdb itself ran the 5' RACE reads through MiXCR, one entry per CDR3 protein. The sample shows around 77,000 distinct CDR3 sequences, 9.5% to 15% of them seen only once. The sequencing used whole blood, collected at baseline. These receptors originate from an adult who was a healthcare worker with PCR-confirmed SARS-CoV-2 infection or an uninfected control (not recorded which). The donor label of this sample is uncertain.

The chain uses TRBV18 and TRBJ1-1; tentatively, D is TRBD1 (5 bases). The CDR3 length is 13 residues. V lost 3 bases to trimming and J lost 0 bases, with 5 bases between them. Germline loops: CDR1 KGHSH, CDR2 LQKENI. The CDR3 spells CASSPGLNTEAFF. The CDR3 DNA is TGTGCCAGCTCACCGGGACTGAACACTGAAGCTTTCTTT.

This clonotype was recorded a few times. V is TRBV20-1 and J is TRBJ2-1; tentative D call: TRBD2 (5 bases). Germline values: CDR1 DFQATT, CDR2 SNEGSKA (reference sequence). V was trimmed by 4 bases and J by 3 bases, leaving 7 bases between them. CDR3 length: 12 residues. This CDR3 is CSAKLDYNEQFF. As DNA, the CDR3 is TGCAGTGCTAAACTAGACTACAATGAGCAGTTCTTC.

There are many counts of this clonotype. The chain carries TRBV20-1 and TRBJ1-1, with a possible D match to TRBD1 (5 bases). With 6 bases removed from V and 4 bases from J, the gap between germline ends came to 18 bases. There are 14 residues in the CDR3. Per the germline V gene, CDR1 is DFQATT and CDR2 is SNEGSKA (reference sequence). CDR3 residues: CSAIKSGGSTEAFF. CDR3 DNA: TGCAGTGCAATCAAGTCGGGGGGGTCCACTGAAGCTTTCTTT.

This clonotype was counted a few times. The chain links TRBV6-2 or TRBV6-3 to TRBJ2-1, with 9 positions matching TRBD1. CDR3 size: 18 residues. In germline, CDR1 is MNHEY, CDR2 SVGEGT. Trimming cost V 6 bases and J 4 bases; bases outside gene matches: 16. The CDR3 spells CASRTTNLDRGLYNEQFF. The CDR3 nucleotides are TGTGCCAGCAGGACTACTAATCTGGACAGGGGACTATACAATGAGCAGTTCTTC.

This clonotype was picked up one time. This may arise from a read error, as a much more abundant clone is one base away. The J gene is TRBJ2-5, the V gene TRBV5-1, with D possibly being TRBD1 or TRBD2 (5 bases each). The V gene's germline CDR1 is SGHRS and CDR2 YFSETQ. CDR3 length equals 16 residues. V was shortened by 4 bases and J by 4 bases, with 20 bases between the two germline ends. The CDR3 loop is CASSPTGSGKLETQYF. For the CDR3, the DNA is TGCGCCAGCAGCCCCACAGGATCGGGAAAGCTAGAGACCCAGTACTTC.

This clonotype was counted between two and nine times. The chain combines TRBV7-2 with TRBJ1-2, with TRBD1 as a possible D gene (5 bases). Germline CDR1 and CDR2: SGHTA and FQGNSA. V was trimmed by 7 bases and J by 4 bases, leaving 19 bases between them. CDR3 length: 15 residues. The CDR3 nucleotides are TGTGCCAGCACCAGGGACCGGGCAGGAGGCTATGGCTACACCTTC. Encoded protein: CASTRDRAGGYGYTF.

This clonotype appeared many times. This chain uses TRBV25-1 with TRBJ1-1, with 7 bases identical to TRBD1. In germline, CDR1 is MGHDK, CDR2 SYGVNS. With 8 bases clipped from V and 0 bases from J, the junction kept 9 bases outside the gene matches. The CDR3 loop spans 15 amino acids. CDR3 bases: TGTGCCAGCGCCCTTCGGACAGGCATGAACACTGAAGCTTTCTTT. Translated: CASALRTGMNTEAFF. Full variable domain (outside the CDR3, taken from reference TRBV25-1 and TRBJ1-1): EADIYQTPRYLVIGTGKKITLECSQTMGHDKMYWYQQDPGMELHLIHYSYGVNSTEKGDLSSESTVSRIRTEHFPLTLESARPSHTSQYLCASALRTGMNTEAFFGQGTRLTVV.

This clonotype was recorded a few times. V is TRBV7-2 and J is TRBJ2-1, with D possibly matching TRBD2 (7 bases). V lost 3 bases to trimming and J lost 6 bases, with 15 bases between them. The CDR3 runs 15 residues. Germline V gene data show CDR1 as SGHTA and CDR2 as FQGNSA. CDR3 amino acids: CASSFRGGLLNEQFF. The CDR3 DNA follows: TGTGCCAGCAGCTTTAGGGGGGGCCTTCTCAATGAGCAGTTCTTC.

This chain connects TRBV6-2 or TRBV6-3 to TRBJ2-5, with unresolved D. The V end lost 8 bases, the J end lost 4 bases, and 8 bases lay between the germline ends. Germline lookup yields CDR1 MNHEY and CDR2 SVGEGT. This CDR3 is 11 amino acids long. CDR3 sequence (DNA): TGTGCCAGCGCAGGCGGAGAGACCCAGTACTTC. Its translation: CASAGGETQYF.

In its sample, this clonotype was seen many times. This chain links TRBV5-1 with TRBJ2-7, with D perhaps matching TRBD2 (7 bases). The CDR3 is 14 amino acids. Trimming cost V 1 base and J 6 bases, with 14 bases left between them. The germline V gene encodes CDR1 SGHRS and CDR2 YFSETQ. The CDR3 sequence is CASSLKGGASEQYF. The CDR3 nucleotides are TGCGCCAGCAGCTTGAAAGGGGGGGCTTCCGAGCAGTACTTC.

This chain uses TRBV4-2 with TRBJ2-6, with D unresolved. This CDR3 contains 17 residues. Trimming stripped 1 base from V and 2 bases from J, with 12 bases between. Germline values: CDR1 LGHNA, CDR2 YNFKEQ. This CDR3 is CASSQVNSPPGANVLTF. DNA for the CDR3: TGTGCCAGCAGCCAAGTTAATTCCCCCCCTGGGGCCAACGTCCTGACTTTC.

The chain employs TRBV19 and TRBJ2-7, with TRBD1 matching 8 bases. The trim removed 10 bases at V and 3 bases at J, leaving 14 bases unmatched. Looked up from germline, CDR1 is LNHDA and CDR2 is SQIVND (reference sequence). The CDR3 contains 15 residues. CDR3 loop: CATGRPGQDIYEQYF. CDR3 DNA: TGTGCCACGGGGAGACCGGGACAGGACATCTACGAGCAGTACTTC.

There are a few counts of this clonotype. The rearrangement joins TRBV10-3 to TRBJ2-5; a possible D gene is TRBD2 (5 bases). V was cut by 6 bases and J by 2 bases, with 13 bases left in between. The CDR3 has 14 residues. The germline V gene has CDR1 ENHRY and CDR2 SYGVKD. DNA of the CDR3: TGTGCCATCAGCCGCCGCGGGCGGCAAGAGACCCAGTACTTC. Translating gives CAISRRGRQETQYF.

This clonotype was counted only a few times. The chain couples TRBV12-3 or TRBV12-4 to TRBJ1-5; D gene uncertain. V shed 0 bases and J shed 2 bases, with 5 bases lying between them. The CDR3 runs 14 residues. The CDR3 here is CASSLAERNQPQHF. DNA of the CDR3: TGTGCCAGCAGTTTAGCGGAGCGCAATCAGCCCCAGCATTTT.

The chain carries TRBV21-1 and TRBJ2-5; TRBD1, the table's D call, lacks a check against the DNA. TRBV21-1 is a documented pseudogene. The CDR3 runs 17 residues. CDR3 DNA: TGTGCCAGCAGCAAGAATGCAGGGGCCATGATTCCAGAGACCCAGTACTTC. This sequence encodes CASSKNAGAMIPETQYF.

This clonotype was seen more than once but under ten times. The genes are TRBV20-1 and TRBJ1-4, with no clear D. V dropped 2 bases and J dropped 1 base, with 5 bases sitting between them. Germline lookup yields CDR1 DFQATT and CDR2 SNEGSKA (reference sequence). CDR3 length: 13 residues. Here the CDR3 reads CSARQITNEKLFF. The CDR3 DNA is TGCAGTGCTAGACAGATAACTAATGAAAAACTGTTTTTT.

This clonotype was counted at least ten times. V usage is TRBV19 and J usage is TRBJ1-2; TRBD1 aligns across 7 bases. This CDR3 has 15 amino acids. CDR1 is LNHDA and CDR2 is SQIVND in the germline V gene (reference sequence). V lost 6 bases to trimming and J lost 4 bases; unmatched junction nucleotides: 11. CDR3 amino acids: CASSPTRTGFYGYTF. In nucleotides, the CDR3 is TGTGCCAGTAGCCCGACTCGGACAGGTTTCTATGGCTACACCTTC.

In this sample, this clonotype turned up a few times. The chain is built from TRBV7-2 and TRBJ1-2, with D hard to call. Trimming left V 1 base short and J 4 bases short, with 13 bases between. The germline V gene encodes CDR1 SGHTA and CDR2 FQGNSA. The CDR3 has 15 amino acids. CDR3 in DNA: TGTGCCAGCAGCTTAGACTCTAGTCCCCTCTATGGCTACACCTTC. Its translation is CASSLDSSPLYGYTF.

A few counts support this clonotype. This rearrangement joins TRBV18 to TRBJ2-3, with TRBD2 matching over 13 bases. V shed 4 bases and J 0 bases; nucleotides not matched to a gene: 7. CDR3 length: 18 residues. Germline values: CDR1 KGHSH, CDR2 LQKENI. In DNA, the CDR3 is TGTGCCAGCTCACAACCGGGACTAGCGGGGCCCAGCACAGATACGCAGTATTTT. This translates into CASSQPGLAGPSTDTQYF.

The rearrangement links TRBV5-1 to TRBJ2-7, with D perhaps being TRBD1 or TRBD2 (5 bases each). This CDR3 has 13 amino acids. The germline CDR1 and CDR2 sequences are SGHRS and YFSETQ. Trimming left V 4 bases short and J 5 bases short, with 13 bases between. The CDR3 loop reads CASSPMGVNEQYF. Written as DNA, the CDR3 is TGCGCCAGCAGCCCTATGGGGGTTAACGAGCAGTACTTC.

This clonotype was counted many times. This chain connects TRBV5-1 to TRBJ2-1; D might be TRBD2 (5 bases). The germline gives CDR1 SGHRS, CDR2 YFSETQ. Trimming removed 6 bases from V and 7 bases from J, with 20 bases in between. The CDR3 length is 15 residues. The CDR3 is CASTLGVGVENEQFF. CDR3 in DNA: TGCGCCAGCACCCTGGGTGTGGGAGTTGAAAATGAGCAGTTCTTC. Filled out from reference TRBV5-1 and TRBJ2-1, the complete variable domain reads KAGVTQTPRYLIKTRGQQVTLSCSPISGHRSVSWYQQTPGQGLQFLFEYFSETQRNKGNFPGRFSGRQFSNSRSEMNVSTLELGDSALYLCASTLGVGVENEQFFGPGTRLTVL.